This entry lists 12 T cell receptor beta chains sequenced from one sample in a study of blood T cell repertoires in COVID-19. The protocol was immunoSEQ multiplex PCR, while the TCRdb copy is restricted to in-frame clones and leaves out a portion. Of approximately 300,000 clones listed, roughly 85% are singletons. The sequenced sample was PBMCs or T cells enriched from blood (not recorded which). The receptors originated from a woman aged 25 to 45 who had recovered from COVID-19.

This clone was observed a few times. V usage is TRBV10-2 and J usage is TRBJ1-2; D unresolved. The length of the CDR3 is 15 residues. Germline V gene data show CDR1 as WSHSY and CDR2 as SAAADI. Trimming left V 3 bases short and J 0 bases short, with 11 bases between. The CDR3 DNA reads as TGCGCCAGCAGTGATCCGGGAACGTCTAACTATGGCTACACCTTC. Translated, it gives CASSDPGTSNYGYTF.

This chain links TRBV5-4 with TRBJ1-4; D gene uncertain. Trimming shortened V by 10 bases and J by 4 bases, and 11 bases separated the two germline ends. The V gene's germline CDR1 is SGHNT and CDR2 YYREEE (reference sequence). CDR3 size: 12 residues. The CDR3 sequence is CAVRGYNEKLFF. The CDR3 bases are TGTGCCGTTCGAGGGTATAATGAAAAACTGTTTTTT.

This clone was detected only once. CDR3 residues: CASSPNRVTETQYF. The CDR3 DNA reads as TGTGCCAGCAGTCCCAACAGGGTTACGGAGACCCAGTACTTC. The chain is built from TRBV6-5 and TRBJ2-5, with D possibly TRBD1 on 6 matching bases. The germline CDR1 and CDR2 sequences are MNHEY and SVGAGI. The CDR3 runs to 14 residues. Trimming pared 5 bases from V and 5 bases from J, leaving 15 bases between.

The V and J genes are TRBV11-2 and TRBJ1-5; maybe TRBD1 (5 bases). V was trimmed by 0 bases and J by 4 bases, leaving 10 bases between them. The CDR3 totals 15 residues. Germline V gene data show CDR1 as SGHAT and CDR2 as FQNNGV. CDR3 protein: CASSLETGRNQPQHF. Written as DNA, the CDR3 is TGTGCCAGCAGCTTAGAAACAGGAAGGAATCAGCCCCAGCATTTT.

This clone has only a few counts. The DNA for the CDR3 is TGCGCCAGCAGCCTGGGACAGGGTAGGTACGAGCAGTACTTC. Its translation is CASSLGQGRYEQYF. The chain joins TRBV4-1 to TRBJ2-7, with 9 bases lining up with TRBD1. CDR3 length: 14 amino acids. CDR1 is MGHRA, CDR2 YSYEKL, per germline. V lost 4 bases and J lost 4; bases outside the gene matches: 5.

The V and J genes are TRBV3-1 (or the pseudogene TRBV3-2) and TRBJ2-7; 8 bases map to TRBD1. The germline gives CDR1 LGHDT, CDR2 YNNKEL (reference sequence). The ends lost 8 bases at V and 4 bases at J; junction bases unmatched: 1. This CDR3 contains 11 residues. For the CDR3, the DNA is TGTGCCAGCGGGGACAGGTACGAGCAGTACTTC. Translating gives CASGDRYEQYF.

The chain links TRBV12-3 or TRBV12-4 to TRBJ1-1, with D hard to call. V dropped 4 bases and J dropped 8 bases, with 11 bases sitting between them. The CDR3 is 12 amino acids. The CDR3 here is CASSSYRFEAFF. CDR3 nucleotide sequence: TGTGCCAGCAGTTCCTACAGATTCGAAGCTTTCTTT.

The chain is built from TRBV4-1 and TRBJ1-6; weak D call: TRBD1 (6 bases). V shed 0 bases and J shed 5 bases, with 11 bases lying between them. The CDR3 has 16 amino acids. The germline gives CDR1 MGHRA, CDR2 YSYEKL. The CDR3 DNA is TGCGCCAGCAGCCAAGAGGTGGGACAAGATAATTCACCCCTCCACTTT. As protein: CASSQEVGQDNSPLHF.

The chain has TRBV28 and TRBJ1-5; TRBD1 might be the D (5 bases). The V gene's germline CDR1 is MDHEN and CDR2 SYDVKM. This CDR3 has 11 amino acids. Deletions cut 2 bases from V and 16 bases from J, with 12 bases between. DNA for the CDR3: TGTGCCAGCAGTTTAAAAGGGGTCCCACATTTT. It is translated as CASSLKGVPHF. The entire variable domain, with the rest obtained from reference TRBV28 and TRBJ1-5, is as follows: DVKVTQSSRYLVKRTGEKVFLECVQDMDHENMFWYRQDPGLGLRLIYFSYDVKMKEKGDIPEGYSVSREKKERFSLILESASTNQTSMYLCASSLKGVPHFGDGTRLSIL.

The table lists this clone with a count of one. The chain joins TRBV7-2 to TRBJ1-2, with 9 nucleotides matching TRBD1. Germline lookup yields CDR1 SGHTA and CDR2 FQGNSA. V trimming: 5 bases; J trimming: 6 bases; junction bases outside the gene matches: 7. CDR3 size: 14 residues. CDR3 DNA: TGTGCCAGCAGCCACCGGGACAGGGTAGATGGCTACACCTTC. It codes for CASSHRDRVDGYTF. Complete variable domain (other parts from reference TRBV7-2 and TRBJ1-2): GAGVSQSPSNKVTEKGKDVELRCDPISGHTALYWYRQSLGQGLEFLIYFQGNSAPDKSGLPSDRFSAERTGGSVSTLTIQRTQQEDSAVYLCASSHRDRVDGYTFGSGTRLTVV.

In its sample, this clone was seen a few times. The chain links TRBV28 to TRBJ1-2; TRBD1 matches at 7 bases. The CDR3 covers 15 residues. The germline gives CDR1 MDHEN, CDR2 SYDVKM. After removal of 4 bases from V and 8 bases from J, the junction contained 13 bases not matched to a gene. CDR3 sequence: CASSSPAYRGGGYTF. The CDR3 DNA reads TGTGCCAGCAGTTCCCCCGCTTACAGGGGTGGGGGCTACACCTTC.

The chain employs TRBV7-2 and TRBJ2-1; perhaps TRBD2 as D (6 bases). Germline V CDR1 and CDR2: SGHTA, FQGNSA. There are 15 residues in the CDR3. V lost 5 bases, J lost 5 bases, and 16 bases lay in between. DNA of the CDR3: TGTGCCAGCAGCCCCCGATGGCGGGGCGACAATGAGCAGTTCTTC. This translates into CASSPRWRGDNEQFF.